The source of this T cell receptor beta chain is a study of blood T cell repertoires in COVID-19. Across the whole study: Nucleic acid was either cDNA or gDNA, and it came from T cells, B-cell-depleted T cells, or PBMCs.

Germline assignment: CDR1 SGHVS and CDR2 FQNEAQ. This CDR3 has 15 residues. V lost 5 bases, J lost 0 bases, and 5 bases stayed unmatched. Repertoires were generated with immunoSEQ multiplex PCR, while TCRdb's copy carries only in-frame clones and drops some. The sample lists hundreds of thousands of clones, 87% occurring once. The sequenced sample consisted of peripheral blood. The clonotype was recovered from a woman aged 40 to 49 who had recovered from COVID-19. This rearrangement joins TRBV7-8 to TRBJ2-3, with 7 bases identical to TRBD2. The CDR3: CASSELATSTDTQYF. CDR3 DNA: TGTGCCAGCAGCGAACTAGCGACGAGCACAGATACGCAGTATTTT.